A selection of T cell receptor beta chains follows, all from one sample in a study of metastatic and nonmetastatic thyroid tumors. TCRdb reassembled clones from the PCR reads with MiXCR. The sample holds tens of thousands of clones, roughly 20% seen once. Sample: blood. These receptors were taken from a female donor with papillary thyroid cancer or a benign thyroid nodule (not recorded which). Some clones in this sample may be carry-over from other donors' samples. Both conserved end residues are part of each CDR3. The D gene is left open where the match is weak. Some rows mark clone size as missing; the rest say once, few, many or name a class of expanded clone.

J | V | D | size | CDR3 | DNA
TRBJ1-5 | TRBV12-5 | NA | many | CASGFGWNQPQHF | TGTGCTAGTGGTTTTGGGTGGAATCAGCCCCAGCATTTT
TRBJ1-2 | TRBV28 | NA | many | CASSFDNNYGYTF | TGTGCCAGCAGTTTTGACAATAACTATGGCTACACCTTC
TRBJ1-1 | TRBV12-3/TRBV12-4 | NA | few | CASSTMWNTEAFF | TGTGCCAGCAGCACTATGTGGAACACTGAAGCTTTCTTT
TRBJ2-1 | TRBV12-3/TRBV12-4 | NA | NA | CAISLRYTNSSSYNEQFF | TGTGCCATCAGTTTACGGTACACGAACTCTAGCTCCTACAATGAGCAGTTCTTC
TRBJ1-4 | TRBV12-3/TRBV12-4 | TRBD1 | many | CASSPRQGSSEKLFF | TGTGCCAGCAGCCCCCGACAGGGGTCGTCTGAAAAACTGTTTTTT
TRBJ1-2 | TRBV30 | NA | NA | CVCTWDYGYTF | TGTGTCTGTACCTGGGACTATGGCTACACCTTC
TRBJ1-3 | TRBV20-1 | NA | many | CSATEFSGNTIYF | TGCAGTGCTACCGAGTTCTCTGGAAACACCATATATTTT
TRBJ2-1 | TRBV6-2/TRBV6-3 | TRBD2 | NA | CASSPRVGLAGGNEQFF | TGTGCCAGCAGCCCCCGTGTAGGGCTAGCGGGAGGGAATGAGCAGTTCTTC
TRBJ2-7 | TRBV6-2/TRBV6-3 | TRBD2 | few | CASIHRVLAGGGAYEQYF | TGTGCCAGCATCCACCGTGTGTTAGCGGGAGGAGGTGCCTACGAGCAGTACTTC
TRBJ2-1 | TRBV10-1 | TRBD2 | many | CASSDSSGSYNEQFF | TGCGCCAGCAGTGATTCTAGCGGGTCCTACAATGAGCAGTTCTTC
TRBJ1-6 | TRBV20-1 | NA | many | CSALRVSSYNSPLHF | TGCAGTGCCCTCCGAGTTAGCTCCTATAATTCACCCCTCCACTTT
TRBJ2-7 | TRBV2 | NA | many | CASSDGGFFYEQYF | TGTGCCAGCAGTGATGGGGGGTTCTTCTACGAGCAGTACTTC
TRBJ1-2 | TRBV5-1 | TRBD1 | many | CASSWGQEYGYTF | TGCGCCAGCAGCTGGGGACAGGAGTATGGCTACACCTTC
TRBJ1-2 | TRBV14 | TRBD1 | NA | CASSQVAGQSYGYTF | TGTGCCAGCAGCCAAGTTGCGGGACAGAGCTATGGCTACACCTTC
TRBJ2-1 | TRBV9 | NA | many | CASSVDGTNSYNEQFF | TGTGCCAGCAGCGTAGATGGGACCAACTCCTACAATGAGCAGTTCTTC
TRBJ2-7 | TRBV28 | TRBD2 | many | CASSLTSGIHEQYF | TGTGCCAGCAGTCTTACTAGCGGGATCCACGAGCAGTACTTC
TRBJ2-5 | TRBV5-1 | TRBD1 | many | CASSAGTGGYQETQYF | TGCGCCAGCAGCGCCGGGACAGGGGGTTACCAAGAGACCCAGTACTTC
TRBJ1-5 | TRBV20-1 | TRBD1 | NA | CSSRDRQGRQPQHF | TGCAGTTCTAGAGACAGACAGGGTCGTCAGCCCCAGCATTTT
TRBJ1-1 | TRBV6-4 | NA | many | CASSAQQNTEAFF | TGTGCCAGCAGTGCACAGCAGAACACTGAAGCTTTCTTT
TRBJ2-1 | TRBV11-3 | NA | many | CASSGGSYNEQFF | TGTGCCAGCAGCGGGGGTTCCTACAATGAGCAGTTCTTC
TRBJ2-1 | TRBV6-4 | NA | many | CASSRSSYNEQFF | TGTGCCAGCAGTCGTAGCTCCTACAATGAGCAGTTCTTC
TRBJ2-1 | TRBV27 | TRBD2 | many | CASSLHAAGLAGLGEQFF | TGTGCCAGCAGTTTACACGCAGCGGGACTAGCGGGATTAGGTGAGCAGTTCTTC
TRBJ1-2 | TRBV29-1 | NA | many | CSDRTANGYTF | TGCAGCGACCGGACAGCGAATGGCTACACCTTC
TRBJ1-2 | TRBV19 | NA | many | CASSTQVDYGYTF | TGTGCCAGTAGCACACAGGTTGACTATGGCTACACCTTC
TRBJ1-1 | TRBV29-1 | NA | many | CSVVTDPNTEAFF | TGCAGCGTTGTCACTGACCCGAACACTGAAGCTTTCTTT
TRBJ2-3 | TRBV3-1 | NA | NA | CASSQRVKDTQYF | TGTGCCAGCAGCCAAAGGGTAAAGGATACGCAGTATTTT
TRBJ2-7 | TRBV5-1 | TRBD2 | many | CASTGIAGSYEQYF | TGCGCCAGCACCGGGATAGCGGGTTCCTACGAGCAGTACTTC
TRBJ1-2 | TRBV3-1 | NA | many | CASSQDHARDYGYTF | TGTGCCAGCAGCCAAGATCACGCAAGGGATTATGGCTACACCTTC
TRBJ2-2 | TRBV7-3 | TRBD2 | NA | CASSSRNSGRGVGELFF | TGTGCCAGCAGCTCCAGGAATAGCGGGAGGGGTGTAGGGGAGCTGTTTTTT